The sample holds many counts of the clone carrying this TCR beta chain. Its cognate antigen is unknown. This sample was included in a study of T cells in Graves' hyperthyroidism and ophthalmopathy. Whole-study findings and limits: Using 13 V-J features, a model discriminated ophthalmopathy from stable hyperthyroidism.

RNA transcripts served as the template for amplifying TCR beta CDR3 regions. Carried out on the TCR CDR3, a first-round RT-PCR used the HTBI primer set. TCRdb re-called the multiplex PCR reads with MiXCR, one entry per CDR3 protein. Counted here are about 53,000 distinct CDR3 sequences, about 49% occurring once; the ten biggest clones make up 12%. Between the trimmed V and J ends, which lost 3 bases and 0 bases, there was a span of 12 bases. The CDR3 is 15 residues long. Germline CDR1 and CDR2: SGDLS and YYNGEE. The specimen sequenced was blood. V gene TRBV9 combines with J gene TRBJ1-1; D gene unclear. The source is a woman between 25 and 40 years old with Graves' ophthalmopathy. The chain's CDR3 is CASSAPGTMNTEAFF. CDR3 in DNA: TGTGCCAGCAGCGCCCCAGGCACTATGAACACTGAAGCTTTCTTT.